This paragraph covers one T cell receptor (beta chain) sequence. Its matching antigen is unknown. The same CDR3 arises from other DNA sequences in this sample as well. PCR was performed using 60 Vbeta and 13 Jbeta primers. Method: immunoSEQ multiplex PCR; TCRdb's copy keeps in-frame clones and lacks some. Found here are approximately 140,000 clones, roughly 63% of them singletons; the top ten hold about 7.1%. These data are taken from a study of cytomegalovirus exposure and HLA in healthy donors. Study overall: Among about 200 million T cells, an earlier analysis found roughly 100 million unique TCR beta sequences. Whole-study findings and limits: Specificity of a few CMV-associated chains for CMV antigens was verified in vitro. Cytomegalovirus association was assigned to about 150 TCR beta chains.

This CDR3 has 14 amino acids. Germline CDR1 is SGHRS and CDR2 is YFSETQ. V lost 1 base, J lost 2 bases, and 9 bases lay in between. The sequence was obtained from a woman aged 60 to 75 in good health and CMV-seropositive. The chain has TRBV5-1 and TRBJ1-2, with D hard to call. The sample consisted of PBMCs. CDR3 bases: TGCGCCAGCAGCTTGTCAGGTGGGAACTATGGCTACACCTTC. It yields the protein CASSLSGGNYGYTF.